The entry that follows covers one T cell receptor (beta chain) sequence. What it binds is unknown. The data belong to a study of shared clonotypes between healthy human individuals. Turning to the study itself: The cohort had a couple of women and a few men, ages 18 to 49.

Across several immunoSEQ plates, the genomic DNA of each subset was split evenly. Clones were sequenced by immunoSEQ multiplex PCR, and TCRdb holds only the in-frame ones, with some missing. The profile covers 450,000 to 600,000 clones, with around 79% appearing a single time and over 10% taken by the ten largest. Findings and caveats of the study: Deeper or shallower sequencing was expected to change how clonotypes are shared among donors. The genetic and exposure-history diversity represented was limited by few donors.

The receptor's source is a woman between 40 and 50 years old in good health. Some clones in this sample may be carry-over from other donors' samples. The sequenced material came from PBMCs.

CDR3 bases: TGTGCCAGCAGCTTACGGGAACCAAGCACAGATACGCAGTATTTT. This gives the protein CASSLREPSTDTQYF. The chain combines TRBV7-9 with TRBJ2-3; D is possibly TRBD2 (5 bases). This CDR3 is built from 15 residues. CDR1 is SEHNR, CDR2 FQNEAQ, per germline (reference sequence). The V end lost 2 bases, the J end lost 0 bases, and 9 bases lay between the germline ends.